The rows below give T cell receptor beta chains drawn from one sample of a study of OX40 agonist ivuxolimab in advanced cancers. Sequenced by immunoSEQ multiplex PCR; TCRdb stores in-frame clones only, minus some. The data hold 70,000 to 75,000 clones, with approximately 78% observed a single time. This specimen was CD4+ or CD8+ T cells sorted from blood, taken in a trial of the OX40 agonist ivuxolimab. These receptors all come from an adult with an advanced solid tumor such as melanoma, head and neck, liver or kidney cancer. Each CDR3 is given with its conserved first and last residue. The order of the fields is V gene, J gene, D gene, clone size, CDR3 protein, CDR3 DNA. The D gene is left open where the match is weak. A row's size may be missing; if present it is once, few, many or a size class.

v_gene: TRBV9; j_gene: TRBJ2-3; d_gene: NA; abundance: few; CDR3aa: CASSVAEPNTQYF; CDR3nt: TGTGCCAGCAGCGTAGCGGAGCCCAATACGCAGTATTTT
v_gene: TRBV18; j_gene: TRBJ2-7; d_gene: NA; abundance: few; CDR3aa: CASSAQSWVSYEQYF; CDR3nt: TGTGCCAGCTCAGCTCAATCGTGGGTCTCCTACGAGCAGTACTTC
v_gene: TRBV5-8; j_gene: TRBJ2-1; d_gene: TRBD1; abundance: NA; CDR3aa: CASSPGQGAMSYNEQFF; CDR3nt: TGTGCCAGCAGTCCGGGACAGGGGGCTATGAGCTACAATGAGCAGTTCTTC
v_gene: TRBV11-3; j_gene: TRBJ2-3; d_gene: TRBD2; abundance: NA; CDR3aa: CASSFPQRGCTDTQYF; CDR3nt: TGTGCCAGCAGCTTTCCCCAGCGGGGGTGCACAGATACGCAGTATTTT
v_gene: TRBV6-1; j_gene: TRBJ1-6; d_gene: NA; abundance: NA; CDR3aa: CASSEIRSSPLHF; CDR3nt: TGTGCCAGCAGTGAAATTCGGAGTTCACCCCTCCACTTT
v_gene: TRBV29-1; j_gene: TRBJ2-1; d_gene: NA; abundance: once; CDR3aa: CSVDNNNNEQFF; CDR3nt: TGCAGCGTTGACAACAACAACAATGAGCAGTTCTTC
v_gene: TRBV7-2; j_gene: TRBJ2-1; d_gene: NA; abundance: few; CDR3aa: CASSLATVYNEQFF; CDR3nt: TGTGCCAGCAGCTTAGCGACAGTATACAATGAGCAGTTCTTC
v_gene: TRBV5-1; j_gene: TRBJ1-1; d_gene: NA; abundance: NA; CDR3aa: CASSLRDTEAFF; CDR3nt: TGCGCCAGCAGCTTGAGGGACACTGAAGCTTTCTTT
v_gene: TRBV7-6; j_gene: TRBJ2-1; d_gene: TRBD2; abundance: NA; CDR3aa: CASSRGGQSYNEQFF; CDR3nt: TGTGCCAGCAGCCGGGGGGGGCAGTCCTACAATGAGCAGTTCTTC
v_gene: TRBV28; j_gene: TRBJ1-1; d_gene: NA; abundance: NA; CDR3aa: CASRGAGTANTEAFF; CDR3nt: TGTGCCAGCAGGGGTGCCGGGACTGCGAACACTGAAGCTTTCTTT
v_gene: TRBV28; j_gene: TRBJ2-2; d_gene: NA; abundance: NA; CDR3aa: CASRSWGTGGGELFF; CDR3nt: TGTGCCAGCAGGTCCTGGGGGACGGGTGGCGGGGAGCTGTTTTTT
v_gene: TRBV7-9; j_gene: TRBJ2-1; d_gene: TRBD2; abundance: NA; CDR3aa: CASRPSGGSGNEQFF; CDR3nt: TGTGCCAGCAGGCCCTCGGGGGGTTCGGGAAATGAGCAGTTCTTC
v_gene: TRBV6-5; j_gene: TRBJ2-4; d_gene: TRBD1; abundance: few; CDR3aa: CASTSPGQGSIQYF; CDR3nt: TGTGCCAGCACCTCGCCGGGACAGGGGTCCATTCAGTACTTC
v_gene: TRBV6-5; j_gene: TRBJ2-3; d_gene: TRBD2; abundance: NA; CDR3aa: CAVSGREWGTDTQYF; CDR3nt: TGTGCCGTTAGCGGGAGGGAATGGGGCACAGATACGCAGTATTTT
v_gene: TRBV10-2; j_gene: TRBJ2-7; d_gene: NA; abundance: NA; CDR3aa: CASSDPGISYEQYF; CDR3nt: TGCGCCAGCAGTGACCCCGGGATATCCTACGAGCAGTACTTC
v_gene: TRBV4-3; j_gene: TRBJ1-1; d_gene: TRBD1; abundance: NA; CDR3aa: CASSWDRSNTEAFF; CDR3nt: TGCGCCAGCTCGTGGGACAGGTCGAACACTGAAGCTTTCTTT
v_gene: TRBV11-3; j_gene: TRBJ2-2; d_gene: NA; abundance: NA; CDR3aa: CASSHEDGELFF; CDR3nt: TGTGCCAGCAGCCATGAGGACGGGGAGCTGTTTTTT
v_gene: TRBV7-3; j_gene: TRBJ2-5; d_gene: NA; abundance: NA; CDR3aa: CASSPDGQETQYF; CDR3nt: TGTGCCAGCAGCCCCGACGGCCAAGAGACCCAGTACTTC
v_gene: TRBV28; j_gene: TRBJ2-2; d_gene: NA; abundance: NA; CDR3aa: CASSFGQRTGELFF; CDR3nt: TGTGCCAGCAGTTTCGGACAGCGAACCGGGGAGCTGTTTTTT
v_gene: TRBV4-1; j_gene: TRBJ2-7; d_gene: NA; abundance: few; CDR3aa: CASRPDTYPSYEQYF; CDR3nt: TGCGCCAGCAGGCCAGATACCTACCCCTCCTACGAGCAGTACTTC
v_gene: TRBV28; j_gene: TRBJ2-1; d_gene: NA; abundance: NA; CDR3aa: CASSGSYNEQFF; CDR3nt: TGTGCCAGCAGTGGGTCCTACAATGAGCAGTTCTTC
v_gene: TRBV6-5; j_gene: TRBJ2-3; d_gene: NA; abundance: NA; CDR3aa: CASSSLRDLNTDTQYF; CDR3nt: TGTGCCAGCAGTTCGCTCCGGGACCTTAACACAGATACGCAGTATTTT
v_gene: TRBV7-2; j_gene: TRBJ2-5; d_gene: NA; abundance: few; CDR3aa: CASSLVRGYQETQYF; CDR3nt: TGTGCCAGCAGCTTAGTACGGGGTTACCAAGAGACCCAGTACTTC
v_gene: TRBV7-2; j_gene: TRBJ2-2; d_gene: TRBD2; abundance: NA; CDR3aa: CASSLGLAATGELFF; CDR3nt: TGTGCCAGCAGCCTGGGACTAGCCGCCACCGGGGAGCTGTTTTTT
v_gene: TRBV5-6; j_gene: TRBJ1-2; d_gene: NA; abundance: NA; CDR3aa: CASSEGGYGYTF; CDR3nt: TGTGCCAGCAGCGAAGGAGGGTATGGCTACACCTTC
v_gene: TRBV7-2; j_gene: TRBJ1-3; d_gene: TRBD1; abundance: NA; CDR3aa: CASSLSGTGSGNTIYF; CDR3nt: TGTGCCAGCAGCTTAAGCGGGACAGGGTCTGGAAACACCATATATTTT
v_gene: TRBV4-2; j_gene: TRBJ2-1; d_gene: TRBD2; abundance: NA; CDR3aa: CASSSGLAGGRISEQFF; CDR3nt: TGTGCCAGCAGCTCTGGACTAGCGGGGGGGCGAATTTCTGAGCAGTTCTTC
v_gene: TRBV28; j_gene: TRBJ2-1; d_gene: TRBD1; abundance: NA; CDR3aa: CASRSAGTGYHNEQFF; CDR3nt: TGTGCCAGCAGAAGCGCCGGGACAGGGTACCACAATGAGCAGTTCTTC
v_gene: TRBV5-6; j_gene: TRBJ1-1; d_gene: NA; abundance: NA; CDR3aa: CASKRQNLEAFF; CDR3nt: TGTGCCAGCAAACGACAGAACCTTGAAGCTTTCTTT
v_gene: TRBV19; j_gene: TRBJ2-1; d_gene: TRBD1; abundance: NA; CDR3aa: CASSKTGAYYNEQFF; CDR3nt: TGTGCCAGTAGTAAAACAGGGGCCTACTACAATGAGCAGTTCTTC
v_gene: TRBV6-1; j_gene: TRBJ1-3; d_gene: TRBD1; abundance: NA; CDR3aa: CASNQGVISGNTIYF; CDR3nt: TGTGCCAGCAATCAGGGGGTGATCTCTGGAAACACCATATATTTT
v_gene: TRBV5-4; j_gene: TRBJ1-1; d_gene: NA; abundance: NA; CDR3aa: CASSPGQNTEAFF; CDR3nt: TGTGCCAGCAGCCCGGGACAGAACACTGAAGCTTTCTTT
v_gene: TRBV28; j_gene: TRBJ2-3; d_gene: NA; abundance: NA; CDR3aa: CASSYGFGTDTQYF; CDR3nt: TGTGCCAGCAGTTATGGGTTCGGAACAGATACGCAGTATTTT
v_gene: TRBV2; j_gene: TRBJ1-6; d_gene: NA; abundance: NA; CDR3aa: CASIESVGYNSPLHF; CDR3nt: TGTGCCAGCATTGAGTCAGTGGGATATAATTCACCCCTCCACTTT
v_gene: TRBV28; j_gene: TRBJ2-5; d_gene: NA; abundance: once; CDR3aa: CASSLSQGGETQYF; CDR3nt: TGTGCCAGCAGCCTATCACAGGGTGGAGAGACCCAGTACTTC
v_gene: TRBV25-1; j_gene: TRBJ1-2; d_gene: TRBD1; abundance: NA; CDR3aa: CASSDSTTGAGGYTF; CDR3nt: TGTGCCAGCAGCGACTCTACGACAGGGGCCGGTGGCTACACCTTC
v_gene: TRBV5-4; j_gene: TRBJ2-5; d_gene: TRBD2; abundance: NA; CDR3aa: CASSLAGGQETQYF; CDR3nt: TGTGCCAGCAGCCTAGCGGGGGGCCAAGAGACCCAGTACTTC
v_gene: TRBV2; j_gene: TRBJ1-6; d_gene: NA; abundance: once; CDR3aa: CASSELLLSNSPLHF; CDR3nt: TGTGCCAGCAGTGAACTCCTCCTTAGTAATTCACCCCTCCACTTT
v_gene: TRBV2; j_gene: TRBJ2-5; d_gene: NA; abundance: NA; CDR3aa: CASTRDSGGQETQYF; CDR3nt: TGTGCCAGCACCCGCGACTCAGGGGGGCAAGAGACCCAGTACTTC
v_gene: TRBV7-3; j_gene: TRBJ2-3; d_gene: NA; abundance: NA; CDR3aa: CASSLSSQDTQYF; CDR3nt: TGTGCCAGCAGCCTATCGTCACAAGATACGCAGTATTTT
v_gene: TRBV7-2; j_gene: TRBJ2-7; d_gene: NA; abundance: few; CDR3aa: CASTIQGRREQYF; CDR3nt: TGTGCCAGCACCATCCAGGGGCGCAGAGAGCAGTACTTC
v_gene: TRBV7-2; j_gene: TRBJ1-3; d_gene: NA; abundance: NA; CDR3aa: CASTYGGASGNTIYF; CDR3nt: TGTGCCAGCACCTATGGGGGTGCCTCTGGAAACACCATATATTTT
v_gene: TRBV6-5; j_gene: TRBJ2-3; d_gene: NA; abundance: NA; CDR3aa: CASSYSHGTDTQYF; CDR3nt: TGTGCCAGCAGTTACTCGCACGGCACAGATACGCAGTATTTT
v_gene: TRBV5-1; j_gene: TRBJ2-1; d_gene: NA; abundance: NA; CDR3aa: CASSSQLPGHNEQFF; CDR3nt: TGCGCCAGCAGCTCACAGCTACCCGGACACAATGAGCAGTTCTTC
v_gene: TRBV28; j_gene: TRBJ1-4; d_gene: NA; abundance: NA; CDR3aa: CASSFTNGRGDEKLFF; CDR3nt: TGTGCCAGCAGTTTTACTAACGGGAGAGGAGATGAAAAACTGTTTTTT
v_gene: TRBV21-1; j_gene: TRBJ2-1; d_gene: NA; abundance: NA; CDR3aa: CASSKDQPGLAGDRNEQFF; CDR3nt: TGTGCCAGCAGCAAAGACCAACCGGGACTAGCGGGAGACCGAAATGAGCAGTTCTTC
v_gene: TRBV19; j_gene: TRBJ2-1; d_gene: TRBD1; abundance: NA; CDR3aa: CASGTGERSYNEQFF; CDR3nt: TGTGCCAGTGGGACAGGGGAAAGGTCCTACAATGAGCAGTTCTTC
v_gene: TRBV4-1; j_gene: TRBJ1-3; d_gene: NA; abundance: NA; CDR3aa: CASSQVGGRKRNGNTIYF; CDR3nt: TGCGCCAGCAGCCAAGTGGGGGGCAGGAAAAGAAACGGAAACACCATATATTTT
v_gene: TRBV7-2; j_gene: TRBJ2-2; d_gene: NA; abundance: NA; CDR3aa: CASSLAWSTGELFF; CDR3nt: TGTGCCAGCAGCTTAGCGTGGAGCACCGGGGAGCTGTTTTTT
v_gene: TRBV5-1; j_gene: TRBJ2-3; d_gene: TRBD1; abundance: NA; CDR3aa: CASSFGQGAKPRYTQYF; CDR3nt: TGCGCCAGCAGCTTTGGACAGGGGGCGAAGCCCCGTTATACGCAGTATTTT